This entry features one T cell receptor (beta chain) sequence. The sample originates from a study of control samples from healthy donors and cancer patients. The CDR3 has 16 residues. With V trimmed by 2 bases and J by 6 bases, 13 bases remained unmatched. Germline CDR1 and CDR2: SGHTA and FQGNSA. Here immunoSEQ multiplex PCR was the method, and the copy in TCRdb shows in-frame clones only, minus some. The repertoire holds about 51,000 clones, around nine tenths seen once, with around 40% in the top ten. This clonotype originated in a man aged 45 to 65 with head and neck cancer. The rearrangement links TRBV7-2 to TRBJ2-7, with TRBD2 identical over 7 bases. The sample taken for sequencing was PBMCs. The CDR3 spells CASSLTTSTSMGEQYF. CDR3 nucleotide sequence: TGTGCCAGCAGCTTAACTACGTCGACTAGCATGGGCGAGCAGTACTTC.